This record concerns one T cell receptor beta chain sequence. Germline V gene sequence: CDR1 ENHRY, CDR2 SYGVKD. The trim removed 2 bases at V and 6 bases at J, leaving 19 bases unmatched. The CDR3 extends over 20 amino acids. This record belongs to a study of blood T cell repertoires in COVID-19. Sequencing was performed with immunoSEQ multiplex PCR; in TCRdb, only in-frame clones are kept and a portion is missing. Of about 100,000 clones listed, approximately 89% are singletons. The sequence derives from a man between 50 and 59 years old with active COVID-19. Material for sequencing was peripheral blood. This chain connects TRBV10-3 to TRBJ2-1, with 10 nucleotides matching TRBD2. The DNA of the CDR3 is TGTGCCATCAGTGAGCCAAACCACCTAGAGCGGGAGGGCCAGAGCAATGAGCAGTTCTTC. It specifies CAISEPNHLEREGQSNEQFF.